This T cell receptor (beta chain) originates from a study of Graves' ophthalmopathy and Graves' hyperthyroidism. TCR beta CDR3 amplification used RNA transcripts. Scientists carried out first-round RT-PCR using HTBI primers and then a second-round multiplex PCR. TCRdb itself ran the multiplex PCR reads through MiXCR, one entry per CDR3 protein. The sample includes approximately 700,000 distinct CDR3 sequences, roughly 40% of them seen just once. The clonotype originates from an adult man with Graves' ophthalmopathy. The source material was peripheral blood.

Written as DNA, the CDR3 is TGCGCCACCCCGAGGCGGGAGGGCCGTTTTAACACCGGGGAGCTGTTTTTT. It translates to CATPRREGRFNTGELFF. The rearrangement uses TRBV5-1 and TRBJ2-2, with 9 bases lining up with TRBD2. The CDR3 runs 17 residues. CDR1 and CDR2 (germline): SGHRS, YFSETQ. The V and J ends lost 9 bases and 2 bases, in that order; junction bases with no gene match: 14.